One T cell receptor beta chain is described in this entry. Antigen: not known. The sample originates from a study of identical twins. Study-wide findings and caveats: Among monozygotic twins, out-of-frame TCR alpha sharing exceeded what models predicted. For zero-insertion analyses, partial confounding could come from invariant MAIT and iNKT cells.

cDNA carried unique molecular identifiers, and a universal primer site was added by template switching. TCRdb ran MiXCR on the 5' RACE reads and lists one entry per CDR3 protein. The data contain about 890,000 distinct CDR3 sequences, around an eighth of them singletons. These data also featured in a second study, about yellow fever vaccine responses in identical twins.

The TCR sequence derives from a woman between 18 and 30 years old in good health. The material sequenced was PBMCs.

The CDR3 loop reads CASSLGQGAQYF. The DNA of the CDR3 is TGTGCCAGCAGCCTCGGACAGGGAGCGCAGTATTTT. The chain carries TRBV3-1 and TRBJ2-3; TRBD1 agrees at 8 bases. Germline loops: CDR1 LGHDT, CDR2 YNNKEL (reference sequence). This CDR3 has 12 residues. Unmatched junction bases numbered 4, after V lost 4 bases and J lost 10 bases.